These 6 T cell receptor beta chains came from one sample sequenced in a study of T cell repertoires in cytomegalovirus infection (dated by TCRdb to about 2019). Instrument used: Illumina HiSeq 1500. TCRdb cleaned the public reads at Q25 with fastp, built clones with MiXCR and kept in-frame beta chains. CDR3 protein duplicates are merged, each entry listing the most common genes and DNA. The sample data list about 360,000 distinct CDR3 sequences, and 15% to 20% of these were observed just once. 8.7% of the sample goes to the ten largest clones. The sample was PBMCs. These receptors originate from a human donor in good health (CMV status not recorded). Some clones in this sample may be carry-over from other donors' samples.

Many counts were recorded for this clonotype. J is TRBJ2-5 and V is TRBV20-1; 9 nucleotides line up with TRBD2. J lost 4 bases, V lost 6 bases, and 6 bases had no gene match. In germline, CDR1 is DFQATT, CDR2 SNEGSKA (reference sequence). The CDR3 runs 13 residues. The CDR3: CSAGGGALETQYF. The CDR3 DNA follows: TGCAGTGCAGGCGGGGGGGCCTTAGAGACCCAGTACTTC.

This clonotype was found many times. The chain has TRBV7-2 and TRBJ2-2; D gene ambiguous. The CDR3 sequence is 15 residues long. Germline V gene lookup returns CDR1 SGHTA and CDR2 FQGNSA. The V gene lost 5 bases and the J gene lost 5 bases, with 15 bases spanning the gap. The CDR3 DNA sequence: TGTGCCAGCAGCCCATCCCTGGGTCGGACCGGGGAGCTGTTTTTT. Protein: CASSPSLGRTGELFF.

Ten or more counts support this clonotype. The V gene is TRBV6-8, the J gene TRBJ2-1; a weak D match, TRBD1 (6 bases). This CDR3 has 15 amino acids. The V end lost 4 bases, the J end lost 2 bases, and 12 bases lay between the germline ends. Germline CDR1 MNHGY, CDR2 SAAAGT. CDR3 DNA sequence: TGTGCCAGCAGTTGGGGGCGGACCCCCTACAATGAGCAGTTCTTC. It codes for CASSWGRTPYNEQFF.

This clonotype was seen at least ten times. This chain uses TRBV19 with TRBJ1-5; 7 bases are shared with TRBD1. The V gene's germline CDR1 is LNHDA and CDR2 SQIVND (reference sequence). The CDR3 runs to 15 residues. After removal of 6 bases from V and 6 bases from J, the junction contained 11 bases not matched to a gene. CDR3 coding DNA: TGTGCCAGTAGCCCCAGGGGGTTCGGGCCTCAGCCCCAGCATTTT. Translating it yields CASSPRGFGPQPQHF. Full variable domain (remainder filled in from reference TRBV19 and TRBJ1-5): DGGITQSPKYLFRKEGQNVTLSCEQNLNHDAMYWYRQDPGQGLRLIYYSQIVNDFQKGDIAEGYSVSREKKESFPLTVTSAQKNPTAFYLCASSPRGFGPQPQHFGDGTRLSIL.

The chain joins TRBV20-1 to TRBJ2-2; TRBD2 matches 8 bases. V was pared by 6 bases and J by 2 bases, with 5 bases of the junction left unmatched. CDR1 and CDR2 (germline): DFQATT, SNEGSKA (reference sequence). CDR3 length equals 14 residues. The CDR3 protein is CSAATSGNTGELFF. The CDR3 coding sequence is TGCAGTGCAGCTACTAGCGGAAACACCGGGGAGCTGTTTTTT.

The chain employs TRBV14 and TRBJ2-7; no reliable D call. V was trimmed by 7 bases and J by 2 bases, leaving 3 bases between them. The CDR3 totals 10 residues. Germline CDR1 reads SGHDN; CDR2 reads FVKESK. The CDR3 loop is CASTAYEQYF. The CDR3 region has the DNA TGTGCCAGCACCGCCTACGAGCAGTACTTC.